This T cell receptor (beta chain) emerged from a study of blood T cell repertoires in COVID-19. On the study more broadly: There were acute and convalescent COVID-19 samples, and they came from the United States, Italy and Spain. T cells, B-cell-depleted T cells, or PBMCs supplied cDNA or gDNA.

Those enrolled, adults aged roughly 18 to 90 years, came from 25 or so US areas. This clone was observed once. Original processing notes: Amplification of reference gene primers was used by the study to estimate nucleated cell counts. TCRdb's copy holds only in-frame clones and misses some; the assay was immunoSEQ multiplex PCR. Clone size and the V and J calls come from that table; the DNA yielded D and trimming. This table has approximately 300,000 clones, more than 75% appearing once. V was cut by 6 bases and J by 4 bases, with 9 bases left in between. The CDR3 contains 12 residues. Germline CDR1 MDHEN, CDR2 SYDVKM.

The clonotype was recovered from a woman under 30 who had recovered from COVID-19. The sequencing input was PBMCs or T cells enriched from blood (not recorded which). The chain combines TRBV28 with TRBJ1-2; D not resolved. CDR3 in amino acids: CASSGGSYGYTF. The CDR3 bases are TGTGCCAGCAGCGGAGGATCCTATGGCTACACCTTC.